The 26 T cell receptor beta chains listed next were all sequenced from one sample in a study of regulatory T cells in long-lasting Graves disease. Sample time point: persistent/refractory GD, antithyroid drugs over 5 years with positive TRAb. From PBMCs, RNA was extracted and then used to make the TCR library. CDR3-region Arm-PCR and iRepertoire HTBI primers produced the TCR beta libraries. TCRdb re-analysed the multiplex PCR reads in MiXCR, keeping a single row per CDR3 protein. Among 250,000 to 300,000 distinct CDR3 sequences listed, 22% were seen once. The input for sequencing was peripheral blood mononuclear cells (PBMCs), taken when the disease was refractory, from a patient treated with antithyroid drugs. These receptors came from a female donor with Graves disease.

V and J are TRBV6-2 or TRBV6-3 and TRBJ2-1, with a tentative D call TRBD1 (6 bases). The V end was cut by 2 bases, the J end by 1 base, with 9 bases between. There are 15 residues in the CDR3. Germline V gene sequence: CDR1 MNHEY, CDR2 SVGEGT. The CDR3, as DNA: TGTGCCAGCAGTTACCAGGGGCTTTCCTACAATGAGCAGTTCTTC. Translated: CASSYQGLSYNEQFF.

This clonotype turned up a few times. The rearrangement joins TRBV29-1 to TRBJ2-7; 10 bases match TRBD2. Germline CDR1 reads SQVTM; CDR2 reads ANQGSEA. J gave up 1 base and V 5 bases, and 2 bases lay outside the gene matches. The CDR3 has 13 residues. The CDR3: CSVKLAGSYEQYF. Here the CDR3 DNA reads TGCAGCGTTAAACTAGCGGGATCCTACGAGCAGTACTTC.

This clonotype was picked up many times. The V call is TRBV6-1, the J call TRBJ2-5, with D perhaps being TRBD1 or TRBD2 (6 bases each). Germline V lookup: CDR1 MNHNS, CDR2 SASEGT. CDR3 length: 13 amino acids. The V end lost 5 bases, the J end lost 1 base, and 8 bases lay between the germline ends. CDR3 in DNA: TGTGCCAGCAGTAGGGGGGTCCAAGAGACCCAGTACTTC. This translates into CASSRGVQETQYF.

The V and J genes are TRBV6-2 or TRBV6-3 and TRBJ2-7; TRBD1 matches 10 bases. The V gene end was trimmed by 5 bases and the J gene end by 5 bases; junction bases not matched to a gene: 18. The germline V gene has CDR1 MNHEY and CDR2 SVGEGT. This CDR3 region has 18 residues. CDR3 sequence: CASSEFVTGGGSRNEQYF. For the CDR3, the DNA is TGTGCCAGCAGTGAATTTGTGACAGGGGGCGGGAGTAGGAACGAGCAGTACTTC.

The table lists this clonotype with a few counts. The chain uses TRBV19 and TRBJ1-5, with D unresolved. Germline V CDR1 and CDR2: LNHDA, SQIVND (reference sequence). V lost 5 bases, J lost 5 bases, and 22 bases lay in between. This CDR3 comprises 17 residues. The CDR3 sequence is CASSQPWTGRPDQPQHF. CDR3 nucleotide sequence: TGTGCCAGTAGTCAACCCTGGACTGGACGACCCGATCAGCCCCAGCATTTT.

This clonotype was recorded at least ten times. CDR3 amino acids: CASSRGGMNTEAFF. The DNA for the CDR3 is TGTGCCAGCAGTAGGGGTGGCATGAACACTGAAGCTTTCTTT. The chain combines TRBV5-4 with TRBJ1-1; a weak D match, TRBD1 (5 bases). The CDR3 sequence is 14 residues long. Germline V gene data show CDR1 as SGHNT and CDR2 as YYREEE (reference sequence). V lost 5 bases to trimming and J lost 0 bases, with 11 bases between them.

With respect to this clonotype: A much larger clone differs by one base, so this may be a read error. The chain couples TRBV6-1 to TRBJ2-5; the match to TRBD2 covers 11 bases. The CDR3 consists of 14 residues. From germline, CDR1 is MNHNS and CDR2 SASEGT. The CDR3 region has the DNA TGTGCCAGCAGACTAGCGGGAGTGGGAGAGACCCAGTGCTTC. Its translation is CASRLAGVGETQCF.

This clonotype was seen at least ten times. The rearrangement joins TRBV10-3 to TRBJ2-7; 9 bases fit TRBD2. This CDR3 has 15 amino acids. Germline assignment: CDR1 ENHRY and CDR2 SYGVKD. The V segment lost 7 bases and the J segment 5 bases; nucleotides outside the gene matches: 12. In nucleotides, the CDR3 is TGTGCCATCAAAACTAGGGCGGGAGGGATAAACGAGCAGTACTTC. As protein: CAIKTRAGGINEQYF.

This chain connects TRBV6-2 or TRBV6-3 to TRBJ2-7; D may correspond to TRBD1 or TRBD2 (5 bases each). CDR1 and CDR2 (germline): MNHEY, SVGEGT. The CDR3 length is 14 residues. V dropped 6 bases and J dropped 6 bases, with 18 bases sitting between them. The CDR3 coding sequence is TGTGCCAGCAGCGGTGGAGCCGGGACGACCGAGCAGTACTTC. Its translation: CASSGGAGTTEQYF.

This clonotype occurred many times. The CDR3 sequence is CASSVDPGGVQDEQYF. CDR3 nucleotide sequence: TGTGCCAGCAGCGTAGACCCAGGGGGCGTGCAGGACGAGCAGTACTTC. The rearrangement links TRBV9 to TRBJ2-7; TRBD1 aligns across 8 bases. CDR3 length: 16 residues. Germline CDR1 SGDLS, CDR2 YYNGEE. V lost 0 bases to trimming and J lost 5 bases; unmatched junction nucleotides: 10.

This clonotype showed up just a few times. The chain joins TRBV29-1 to TRBJ1-1; 9 nucleotides match TRBD1. The V gene's germline CDR1 is SQVTM and CDR2 ANQGSEA. The CDR3 consists of 15 residues. V lost 5 bases to trimming and J lost 11 bases; unmatched junction nucleotides: 18. CDR3 protein: CSVSSDPGQGLTAFF. The CDR3 DNA reads as TGCAGCGTTTCTAGTGATCCGGGACAGGGTCTAACCGCTTTCTTT.

The chain couples TRBV28 to TRBJ1-2; no clear D. Germline-derived CDR1 and CDR2 are MDHEN and SYDVKM. The CDR3 has 17 residues. Trimming shortened V by 8 bases and J by 5 bases, and 27 bases separated the two germline ends. The CDR3 spells CASRYRGETPYLYGYTF. CDR3 nucleotide sequence: TGTGCCAGCCGATACCGGGGAGAGACACCCTATTTGTATGGCTACACCTTC.

This CDR3 reads CAISGGGMGADTQYF. DNA for the CDR3: TGTGCCATCAGTGGCGGCGGGATGGGGGCAGATACGCAGTATTTT. The genes are TRBV10-3 and TRBJ2-3; maybe TRBD2 (6 bases). The CDR3 sequence is 15 residues long. V was shortened by 4 bases and J by 4 bases, with 15 bases between the two germline ends. The germline V gene encodes CDR1 ENHRY and CDR2 SYGVKD.

This chain joins TRBV9 and TRBJ1-5; D remains ambiguous. The CDR3 extends over 14 amino acids. The V end lost 4 bases, the J end lost 3 bases, and 11 bases lay between the germline ends. The germline gives CDR1 SGDLS, CDR2 YYNGEE. CDR3 sequence reads: CASSPQGYNQPQHF. The CDR3 region has the DNA TGTGCCAGCAGCCCTCAAGGGTACAATCAGCCCCAGCATTTT. The full variable domain, completed using reference TRBV9 and TRBJ1-5, is DSGVTQTPKHLITATGQRVTLRCSPRSGDLSVYWYQQSLDQGLQFLIQYYNGEERAKGNILERFSAQQFPDLHSELNLSSLELGDSALYFCASSPQGYNQPQHFGDGTRLSIL.

The chain couples TRBV30 to TRBJ1-6; D not resolved. The CDR3 runs 15 residues. CDR1 and CDR2 (germline): GTSNPN, SVGIG (reference sequence). V was pared by 7 bases and J by 0 bases, with 13 bases between. The CDR3 loop is CASRRSISYNSPLHF. CDR3 DNA: TGTGCCTCGCGAAGGAGTATCTCCTATAATTCACCCCTCCACTTT. Full variable domain (outside the CDR3, taken from reference TRBV30 and TRBJ1-6): SQTIHQWPATLVQPVGSPLSLECTVEGTSNPNLYWYRQAAGRGLQLLFYSVGIGQISSEVPQNLSASRPQDRQFILSSKKLLLSDSGFYLCASRRSISYNSPLHFGNGTRLTVT.

The table lists this clonotype with many counts. The genes are TRBV28 and TRBJ2-7; D may be TRBD2 (6 bases). Trimming pared 4 bases from V and 0 bases from J, leaving 13 bases between. The germline V gene encodes CDR1 MDHEN and CDR2 SYDVKM. The CDR3 has 15 residues. DNA of the CDR3: TGTGCCAGCAGTTCTCGGAGGGTACCCTCCTACGAGCAGTACTTC. Its translation: CASSSRRVPSYEQYF.

This chain joins TRBV7-2 and TRBJ2-5, with D hard to call. Germline CDR1 and CDR2: SGHTA and FQGNSA. Trimming pared 1 base from V and 2 bases from J, leaving 5 bases between. The CDR3 consists of 13 residues. The CDR3 protein is CTSSLGGQETQYF. As DNA, the CDR3 is TGTACCAGCAGCTTAGGGGGACAAGAGACCCAGTACTTC.

The rearrangement joins TRBV24-1 to TRBJ2-3; TRBD1 agrees at 7 bases. Germline-derived CDR1 and CDR2 are KGHDR and SFDVKD. CDR3 length equals 16 residues. Trimming at V came to 4 bases and at J to 2 bases, leaving 8 bases not matched to a gene. The DNA of the CDR3 is TGTGCCACCAGTGAATCGACAGGGCCTTACACAGATACGCAGTATTTT. Translated: CATSESTGPYTDTQYF.

The rearrangement joins TRBV12-3 or TRBV12-4 to TRBJ1-1; D not certain. V lost 3 bases, J lost 6 bases, and 11 bases lay in between. The length of the CDR3 is 13 residues. CDR3 amino acids: CASSLPGMSEAFF. CDR3 DNA: TGTGCCAGCAGTTTGCCCGGAATGTCTGAAGCTTTCTTT.

This clonotype has just a few counts. The gene calls are TRBV12-3 or TRBV12-4 and TRBJ1-3; D may be TRBD1 (6 bases). Trimming took off 7 bases at V and 0 bases at J, with 10 bases between the two ends. There are 14 residues in the CDR3. The CDR3: CASNTGSSGNTIYF. CDR3 DNA sequence: TGTGCCAGCAATACAGGGAGCTCTGGAAACACCATATATTTT.

J is TRBJ2-1 and V is TRBV7-2; D gene ambiguous. Germline loops: CDR1 SGHTA, CDR2 FQGNSA. Trimming took off 1 base at V and 2 bases at J, with 9 bases between the two ends. The length of the CDR3 is 15 residues. CDR3 coding DNA: TGTGCCAGCAGCTTAGAAGGTTCCACCTACAATGAGCAGTTCTTC. It specifies CASSLEGSTYNEQFF.

The J gene is TRBJ2-3, the V gene TRBV18, with D maybe TRBD1 (5 bases). The V gene lost 6 bases and the J gene lost 4 bases, with 11 bases spanning the gap. The length of the CDR3 is 13 residues. CDR1 and CDR2 from the germline V gene are KGHSH and LQKENI. For the CDR3, the DNA is TGTGCCAGCTCTCAGGGTCCGGCAGATACGCAGTATTTT. Translated, it gives CASSQGPADTQYF.

V is TRBV28 and J is TRBJ1-2; 9 bases agree with TRBD1. The CDR3 runs 14 residues. The germline CDR1 and CDR2 sequences are MDHEN and SYDVKM. With 6 bases clipped from V and 6 bases from J, the junction kept 8 bases outside the gene matches. The CDR3 region has the DNA TGTGCCAGCAGCATAGCCGGGACAGGGAATGGCTACACCTTC. It is translated as CASSIAGTGNGYTF.

This clonotype was observed a few times. The chain uses TRBV19 and TRBJ2-2; a weak D match, TRBD1 (6 bases). Trimming stripped 6 bases from V and 4 bases from J, with 15 bases between. The CDR3 is 15 amino acids. Germline CDR1 is LNHDA and CDR2 is SQIVND (reference sequence). The CDR3 loop reads CASSRGQLPTGELFF. CDR3 in DNA: TGTGCCAGTAGCCGCGGACAGTTGCCCACCGGGGAGCTGTTTTTT.

This rearrangement joins TRBV9 to TRBJ2-2; TRBD1 matches 7 bases. J was trimmed by 1 base and V by 6 bases; bases with no gene match: 9. From germline, CDR1 is SGDLS and CDR2 YYNGEE. CDR3 length equals 16 residues. DNA for the CDR3: TGTGCCAGCACTGATCCTGACAGGGAGAACACCGGGGAGCTGTTTTTT. Its translation is CASTDPDRENTGELFF.

The chain has TRBV30 and TRBJ2-2; D tentatively reads TRBD1 or TRBD2 (7 bases each). Germline CDR1 reads GTSNPN; CDR2 reads SVGIG (reference sequence). Trimming removed 2 bases at V and 2 bases at J, with 12 bases between. The CDR3 spans 15 residues. The CDR3 reads CAWSSGTANTGELFF. The CDR3 DNA follows: TGTGCCTGGAGTAGCGGGACAGCTAACACCGGGGAGCTGTTTTTT.